The clone carrying this TCR beta chain appeared a single time. Antigen specificity is unknown. Trimming removed 11 bases from V and 4 bases from J, with 15 bases in between. Germline CDR1 and CDR2: SEHNR and FQNEAQ (reference sequence). The CDR3 is 12 residues long. This sample was taken from a study of cytomegalovirus exposure and HLA in healthy donors. Broader study findings: Earlier findings revealed that most TCR beta V segments proved productive either about 87% or about 30% of the time. Specificity of a few CMV-associated chains for CMV antigens was verified in vitro.

PCR involved 60 Vbeta and 13 Jbeta primers. Assay: immunoSEQ multiplex PCR; the TCRdb copy retains only in-frame clones and omits some. The sample consists of 110,000 or so clones, over 75% of them appearing once. This receptor was identified in a woman aged 18-29 years in good health and CMV-seronegative. The genes are TRBV7-9 and TRBJ2-7; TRBD1 is a possible D gene (7 bases). Sequencing was performed on PBMCs. The DNA of the CDR3 is TGTGCCTCTTCGACAGGGAGGTACGAGCAGTACTTC. This gives the protein CASSTGRYEQYF.